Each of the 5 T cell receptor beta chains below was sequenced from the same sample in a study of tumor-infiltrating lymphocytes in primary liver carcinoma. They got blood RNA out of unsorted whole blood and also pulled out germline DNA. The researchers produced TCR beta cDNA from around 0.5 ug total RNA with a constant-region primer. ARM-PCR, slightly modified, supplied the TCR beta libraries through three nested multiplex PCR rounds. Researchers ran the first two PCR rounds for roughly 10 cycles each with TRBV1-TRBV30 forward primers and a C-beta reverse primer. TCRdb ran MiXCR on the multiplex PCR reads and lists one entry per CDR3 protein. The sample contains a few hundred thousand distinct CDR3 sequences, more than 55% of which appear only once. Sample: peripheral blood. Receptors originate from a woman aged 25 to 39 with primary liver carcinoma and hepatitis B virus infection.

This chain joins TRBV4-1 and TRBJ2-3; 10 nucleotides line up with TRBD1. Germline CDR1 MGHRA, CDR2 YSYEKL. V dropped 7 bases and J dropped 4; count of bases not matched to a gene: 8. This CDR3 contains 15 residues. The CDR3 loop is CASNLGQGDADTQYF. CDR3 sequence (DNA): TGCGCCAGCAACCTTGGACAGGGGGACGCAGATACGCAGTATTTT.

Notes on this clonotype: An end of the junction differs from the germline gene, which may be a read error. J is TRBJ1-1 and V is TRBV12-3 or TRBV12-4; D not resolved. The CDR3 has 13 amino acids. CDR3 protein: CTSSFLLNTEAFF. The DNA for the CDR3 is TGTACCAGCAGTTTTCTCCTGAACACTGAAGCTTTCTTT.

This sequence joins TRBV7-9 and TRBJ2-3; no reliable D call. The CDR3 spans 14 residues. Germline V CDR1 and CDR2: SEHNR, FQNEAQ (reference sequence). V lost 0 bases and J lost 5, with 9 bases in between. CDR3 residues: CASSLAPPKDTQYF. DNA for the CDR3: TGTGCCAGCAGCTTAGCTCCCCCGAAAGATACGCAGTATTTT.

CDR3 DNA: TGCGCCAGCAGCCCTCGCACTATCGGGACCACCTCTGTATATAATGAAAAACTGTTTTTT. Translated, it gives CASSPRTIGTTSVYNEKLFF. The chain has TRBV4-1 and TRBJ1-4; maybe TRBD1 (5 bases). Germline assignment: CDR1 MGHRA and CDR2 YSYEKL. The CDR3 is 20 amino acids. V lost 4 bases, J lost 4 bases, and 28 bases lay in between.

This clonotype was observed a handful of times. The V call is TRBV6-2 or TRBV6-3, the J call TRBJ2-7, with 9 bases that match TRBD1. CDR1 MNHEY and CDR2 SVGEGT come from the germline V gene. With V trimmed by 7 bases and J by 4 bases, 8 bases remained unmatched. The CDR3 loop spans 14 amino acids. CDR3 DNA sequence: TGTGCCAGCAAATACAGGGGGCCGGGGTACGAGCAGTACTTC. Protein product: CASKYRGPGYEQYF.